The next 13 T cell receptor beta chains were all read from a single sample in a study of T-cell memory formation after mild COVID-19. TCRdb fed the 5' RACE reads into MiXCR, producing one record per CDR3 protein. The sample includes about 320,000 distinct CDR3 sequences, approximately 14% of them seen just once. The specimen was PBMCs or a T cell subset sorted from them (not recorded which). These receptors were taken from a man younger than 30 who had mild COVID-19 (a few samples of this study predate the infection). Cell type and time point are not known.

The chain uses TRBV7-2 and TRBJ2-3; no firm D call. Germline V gene lookup returns CDR1 SGHTA and CDR2 FQGNSA. The CDR3 length is 12 residues. The V and J ends lost 2 bases and 5 bases respectively, with 5 bases between them. CDR3 nucleotides: TGTGCCAGCAGCTTATCGGAAGATACGCAGTATTTT. Translation gives CASSLSEDTQYF.

V and J are TRBV18 and TRBJ1-1, with D maybe TRBD1 (6 bases). V lost 6 bases to trimming and J lost 7 bases, with 12 bases between them. Germline V gene sequence: CDR1 KGHSH, CDR2 LQKENI. CDR3 length equals 12 residues. The DNA of the CDR3 is TGTGCCAGCTCGCTCGAGGGGGTTGAAGCTTTCTTT. It specifies CASSLEGVEAFF.

The chain links TRBV28 to TRBJ2-7; the match to TRBD1 covers 7 bases. The germline gives CDR1 MDHEN, CDR2 SYDVKM. The CDR3 loop spans 14 amino acids. V shed 7 bases and J 3 bases; nucleotides not matched to a gene: 9. The CDR3 region has the DNA TGTGCCAGCACCCCGGGGACAGCTGTCTACGAGCAGTACGTC. This translates into CASTPGTAVYEQYV.

This clonotype was seen only a few times. CDR3 coding DNA: TGCAGCGTTTCTCGGTCGACACAAGAGACCCAGTACTTC. Protein: CSVSRSTQETQYF. V usage is TRBV29-1 and J usage is TRBJ2-5; D is undetermined. Looked up from germline, CDR1 is SQVTM and CDR2 is ANQGSEA. The CDR3 loop spans 13 amino acids. V lost 5 bases to trimming and J lost 2 bases, with 12 bases between them.

This clonotype was picked up a small number of times. V gene TRBV29-1 combines with J gene TRBJ1-1; 9 positions agree with TRBD1. Trimming removed 4 bases from V and 11 bases from J; junction bases left unmatched: 5. Germline CDR1 reads SQVTM; CDR2 reads ANQGSEA. The CDR3 runs 11 residues. DNA of the CDR3: TGCAGCGTTGTTACAGGGGGCCGTGCTTTCTTT. Translating gives CSVVTGGRAFF.

The rearrangement uses TRBV6-1 and TRBJ1-5; D perhaps matches TRBD1 (5 bases). The V gene lost 6 bases and the J gene lost 11 bases, with 14 bases spanning the gap. This CDR3 comprises 12 residues. Germline loops: CDR1 MNHNS, CDR2 SASEGT. DNA for the CDR3: TGTGCCAGCAGATCGGGGGTCCGGGCCCAGCATTTT. Translating it yields CASRSGVRAQHF.

The chain joins TRBV9 to TRBJ1-6; D gene ambiguous. This CDR3 contains 12 residues. V was pared by 8 bases and J by 7 bases, with 10 bases between. Germline V gives CDR1 SGDLS, CDR2 YYNGEE. The CDR3 sequence is CASSTANSPLHF. CDR3 DNA: TGTGCCAGTTCCACAGCGAATTCACCCCTCCACTTT.

This sequence joins TRBV7-9 and TRBJ2-3; tentative D call: TRBD2 (6 bases). The CDR3 contains 16 residues. Germline V CDR1 and CDR2: SEHNR, FQNEAQ (reference sequence). V was pared by 5 bases and J by 5 bases, with 20 bases between. The CDR3 sequence: CASSLGGGRAEDTQYF. The CDR3 region has the DNA TGTGCCAGCAGCCTAGGTGGAGGGCGAGCGGAAGATACGCAGTATTTT.

This clonotype was observed a few times. The rearrangement links TRBV28 to TRBJ2-7, with D unclear. CDR1 and CDR2 from the germline V gene are MDHEN and SYDVKM. Deletions cut 2 bases from V and 4 bases from J, with 15 bases between. This CDR3 contains 15 residues. CDR3 protein: CASSLAGSTAYEQYV. The CDR3 DNA sequence: TGTGCCAGCAGTTTAGCCGGGTCAACAGCTTACGAGCAGTACGTC.

The V call is TRBV7-9, the J call TRBJ1-2; 9 bases agree with TRBD1. J gave up 0 bases and V 5 bases, and 4 bases lay outside the gene matches. Germline assignment: CDR1 SEHNR and CDR2 FQNEAQ (reference sequence). The CDR3 spans 15 residues. CDR3 sequence: CASSIRQGANYGYTF. The DNA for the CDR3 is TGTGCCAGCAGCATTAGACAGGGGGCTAACTATGGCTACACCTTC. Combining the CDR3 with reference TRBV7-9 and TRBJ1-2 gives the whole variable domain DTGVSQNPRHKITKRGQNVTFRCDPISEHNRLYWYRQTLGQGPEFLTYFQNEAQLEKSRLLSDRFSAERPKGSFSTLEIQRTEQGDSAMYLCASSIRQGANYGYTFGSGTRLTVV.

At least ten counts were recorded for this clonotype. The V gene is TRBV7-6, the J gene TRBJ2-1, with D possibly TRBD2 on 6 matching bases. From germline, CDR1 is SGHVS and CDR2 FNYEAQ. This CDR3 is 12 amino acids long. V lost 4 bases to trimming and J lost 10 bases, with 11 bases between them. The CDR3 here is CASSSGGGEQFF. The CDR3 nucleotides are TGTGCCAGCAGCTCTGGGGGAGGCGAGCAGTTCTTC.

This clonotype was picked up a small number of times. This CDR3 reads CASSYTLAGLYNEQFF. The DNA for the CDR3 is TGTGCCAGCAGCTACACCCTAGCGGGGCTCTACAATGAGCAGTTCTTC. The chain carries TRBV7-9 and TRBJ2-1; TRBD2 matches 9 bases. Germline loops: CDR1 SEHNR, CDR2 FQNEAQ (reference sequence). CDR3 length: 16 amino acids. With V trimmed by 4 bases and J by 3 bases, 7 bases remained unmatched.

V gene TRBV5-1 combines with J gene TRBJ2-2; D not certain. The CDR3 runs to 16 residues. Trimming shortened V by 0 bases and J by 0 bases, and 9 bases separated the two germline ends. Germline V gene sequence: CDR1 SGHRS, CDR2 YFSETQ. DNA of the CDR3: TGCGCCAGCAGCTTGGATTTCGCTGCGAACACCGGGGAGCTGTTTTTT. It encodes CASSLDFAANTGELFF. The entire variable domain, with the rest obtained from reference TRBV5-1 and TRBJ2-2, is as follows: KAGVTQTPRYLIKTRGQQVTLSCSPISGHRSVSWYQQTPGQGLQFLFEYFSETQRNKGNFPGRFSGRQFSNSRSEMNVSTLELGDSALYLCASSLDFAANTGELFFGEGSRLTVL.